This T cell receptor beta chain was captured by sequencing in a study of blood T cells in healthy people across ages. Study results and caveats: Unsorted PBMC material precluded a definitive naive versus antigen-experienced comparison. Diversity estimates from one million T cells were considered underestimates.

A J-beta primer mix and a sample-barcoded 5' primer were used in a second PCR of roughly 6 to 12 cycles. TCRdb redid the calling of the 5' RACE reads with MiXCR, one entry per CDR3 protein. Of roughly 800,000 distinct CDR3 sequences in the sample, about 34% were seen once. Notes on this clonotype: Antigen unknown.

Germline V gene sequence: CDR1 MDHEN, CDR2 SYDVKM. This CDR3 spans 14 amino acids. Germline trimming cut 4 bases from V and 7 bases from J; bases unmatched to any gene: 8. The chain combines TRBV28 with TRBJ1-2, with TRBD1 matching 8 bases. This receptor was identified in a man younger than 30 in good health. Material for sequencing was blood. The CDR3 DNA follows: TGTGCCAGCAGTTCACCAGGGGGCCCGGTTGGCTACACCTTC. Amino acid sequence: CASSSPGGPVGYTF.